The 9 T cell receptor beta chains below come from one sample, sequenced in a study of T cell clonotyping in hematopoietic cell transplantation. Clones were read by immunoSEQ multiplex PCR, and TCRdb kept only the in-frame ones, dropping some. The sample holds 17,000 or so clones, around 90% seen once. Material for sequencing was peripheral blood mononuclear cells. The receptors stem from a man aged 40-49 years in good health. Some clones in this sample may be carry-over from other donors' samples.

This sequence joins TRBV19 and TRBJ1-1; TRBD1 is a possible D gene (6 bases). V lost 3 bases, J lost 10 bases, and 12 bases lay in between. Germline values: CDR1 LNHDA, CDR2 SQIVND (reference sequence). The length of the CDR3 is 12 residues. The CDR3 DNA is TGTGCCAGTAGTATGGGGGGACAAGGAGCTTTCTTT. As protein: CASSMGGQGAFF. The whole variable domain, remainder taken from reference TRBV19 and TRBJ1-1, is DGGITQSPKYLFRKEGQNVTLSCEQNLNHDAMYWYRQDPGQGLRLIYYSQIVNDFQKGDIAEGYSVSREKKESFPLTVTSAQKNPTAFYLCASSMGGQGAFFGQGTRLTVV.

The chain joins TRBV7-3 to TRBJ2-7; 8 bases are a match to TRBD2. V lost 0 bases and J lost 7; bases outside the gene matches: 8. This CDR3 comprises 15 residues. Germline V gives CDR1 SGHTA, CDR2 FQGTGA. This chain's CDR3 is CASSLTSGTRGEQYF. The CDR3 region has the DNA TGTGCCAGCAGCTTAACTAGCGGGACCCGAGGGGAGCAGTACTTC. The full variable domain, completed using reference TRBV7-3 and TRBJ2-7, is GAGVSQTPSNKVTEKGKYVELRCDPISGHTALYWYRQSLGQGPEFLIYFQGTGAADDSGLPNDRFFAVRPEGSVSTLKIQRTERGDSAVYLCASSLTSGTRGEQYFGPGTRLTVT.

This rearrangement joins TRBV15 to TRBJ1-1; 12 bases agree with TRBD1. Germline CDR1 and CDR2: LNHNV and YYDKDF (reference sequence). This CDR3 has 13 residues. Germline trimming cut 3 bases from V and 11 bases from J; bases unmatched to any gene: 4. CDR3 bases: TGTGCCACCAGCAGGCCGGGACAGGGGGCGGCTTTCTTT. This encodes CATSRPGQGAAFF.

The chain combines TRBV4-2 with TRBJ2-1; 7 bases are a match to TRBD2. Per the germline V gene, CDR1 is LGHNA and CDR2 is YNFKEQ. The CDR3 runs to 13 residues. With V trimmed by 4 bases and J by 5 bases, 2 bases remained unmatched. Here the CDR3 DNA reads TGTGCCAGCAGCCCTGGGGGGGACAATGAGCAGTTCTTC. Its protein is CASSPGGDNEQFF.

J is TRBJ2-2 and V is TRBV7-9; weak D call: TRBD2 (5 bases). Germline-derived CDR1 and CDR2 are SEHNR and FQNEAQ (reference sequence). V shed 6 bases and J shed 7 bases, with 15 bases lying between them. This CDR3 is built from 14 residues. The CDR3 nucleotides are TGTGCCAGCAGTTCCGGGGTAATCGTCGGGGAGCTGTTTTTT. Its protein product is CASSSGVIVGELFF.

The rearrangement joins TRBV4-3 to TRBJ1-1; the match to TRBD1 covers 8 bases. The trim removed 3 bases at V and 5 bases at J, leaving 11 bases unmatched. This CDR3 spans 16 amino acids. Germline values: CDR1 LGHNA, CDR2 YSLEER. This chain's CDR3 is CASSQGADRGGTEAFF. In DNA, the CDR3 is TGCGCCAGCAGCCAGGGGGCCGACAGGGGAGGAACTGAAGCTTTCTTT.

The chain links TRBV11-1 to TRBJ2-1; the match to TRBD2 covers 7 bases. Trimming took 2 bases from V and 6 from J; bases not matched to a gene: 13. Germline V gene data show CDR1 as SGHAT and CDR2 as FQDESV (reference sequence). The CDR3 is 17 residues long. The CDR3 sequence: CASSLSSGAGIRNEQFF. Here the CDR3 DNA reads TGTGCCAGCAGCTTATCTAGCGGCGCGGGGATTCGCAATGAGCAGTTCTTC.

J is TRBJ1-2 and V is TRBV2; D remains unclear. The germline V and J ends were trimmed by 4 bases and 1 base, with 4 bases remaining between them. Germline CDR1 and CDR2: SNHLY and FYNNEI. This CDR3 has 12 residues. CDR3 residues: CASSASNYGYTF. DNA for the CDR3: TGTGCCAGCAGTGCCAGTAACTATGGCTACACCTTC.

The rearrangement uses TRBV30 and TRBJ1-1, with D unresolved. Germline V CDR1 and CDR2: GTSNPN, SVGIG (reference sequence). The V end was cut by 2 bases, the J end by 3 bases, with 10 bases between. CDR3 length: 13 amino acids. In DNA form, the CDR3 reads TGTGCCTGGAGTCAGAGCCGACACACTGAAGCTTTCTTT. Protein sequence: CAWSQSRHTEAFF.